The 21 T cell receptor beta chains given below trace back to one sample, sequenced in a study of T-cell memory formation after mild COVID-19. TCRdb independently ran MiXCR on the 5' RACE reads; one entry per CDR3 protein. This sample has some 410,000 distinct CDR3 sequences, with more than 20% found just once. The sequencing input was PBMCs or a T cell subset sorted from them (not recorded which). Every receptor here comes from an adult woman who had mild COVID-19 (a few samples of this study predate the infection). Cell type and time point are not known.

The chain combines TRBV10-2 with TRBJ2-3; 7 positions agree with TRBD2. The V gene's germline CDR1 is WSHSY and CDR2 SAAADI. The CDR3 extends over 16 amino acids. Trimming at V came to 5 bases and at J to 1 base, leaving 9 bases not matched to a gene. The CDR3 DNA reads TGCGCCAGCAGTCCCAGAGGGGCGGGAGGCACAGATACGCAGTATTTT. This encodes CASSPRGAGGTDTQYF.

CDR3: CAIGPSSYNEQFF. In DNA, the CDR3 is TGTGCCATCGGACCAAGCTCCTACAATGAGCAGTTCTTC. The rearrangement joins TRBV10-3 to TRBJ2-1; D unclear. Germline lookup yields CDR1 ENHRY and CDR2 SYGVKD. V was shortened by 8 bases and J by 0 bases, with 8 bases between the two germline ends. This CDR3 spans 13 amino acids.

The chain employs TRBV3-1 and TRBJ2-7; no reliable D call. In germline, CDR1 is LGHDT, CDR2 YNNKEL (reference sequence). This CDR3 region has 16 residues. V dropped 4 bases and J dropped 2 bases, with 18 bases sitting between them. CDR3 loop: CASSPMSYKTPYEQYF. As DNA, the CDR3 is TGTGCCAGCAGCCCGATGAGCTACAAAACTCCCTACGAGCAGTACTTC.

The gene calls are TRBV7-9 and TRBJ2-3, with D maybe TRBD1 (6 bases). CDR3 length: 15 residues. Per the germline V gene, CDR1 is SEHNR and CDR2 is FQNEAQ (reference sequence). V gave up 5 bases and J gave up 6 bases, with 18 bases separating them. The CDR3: CASSPGQTAHDTQYF. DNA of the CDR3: TGTGCCAGCAGCCCCGGACAGACAGCACACGATACGCAGTATTTT.

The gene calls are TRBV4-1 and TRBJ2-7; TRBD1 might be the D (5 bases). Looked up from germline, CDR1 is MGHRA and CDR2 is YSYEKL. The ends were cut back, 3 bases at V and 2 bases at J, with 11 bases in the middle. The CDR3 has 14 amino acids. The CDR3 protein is CASSQPRQTYEQYF. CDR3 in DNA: TGCGCCAGCAGCCAGCCCCGACAGACCTACGAGCAGTACTTC.

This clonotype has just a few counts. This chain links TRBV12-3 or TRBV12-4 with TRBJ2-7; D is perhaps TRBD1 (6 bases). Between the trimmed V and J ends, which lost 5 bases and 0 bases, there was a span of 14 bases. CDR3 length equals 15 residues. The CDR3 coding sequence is TGTGCCAGCAGTCCCCAGGGGTCATACTCCTACGAGCAGTACTTC. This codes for CASSPQGSYSYEQYF.

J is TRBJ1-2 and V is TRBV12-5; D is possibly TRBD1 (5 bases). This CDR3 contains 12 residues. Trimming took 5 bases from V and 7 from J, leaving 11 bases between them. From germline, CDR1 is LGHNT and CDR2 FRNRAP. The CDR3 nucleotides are TGTGCTAGTGGTCTCGCGGGGGGTGGCTACACCTTC. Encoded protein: CASGLAGGGYTF. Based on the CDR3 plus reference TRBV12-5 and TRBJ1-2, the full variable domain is DARVTQTPRHKVTEMGQEVTMRCQPILGHNTVFWYRQTMMQGLELLAYFRNRAPLDDSGMPKDRFSAEMPDATLATLKIQPSEPRDSAVYFCASGLAGGGYTFGSGTRLTVV.

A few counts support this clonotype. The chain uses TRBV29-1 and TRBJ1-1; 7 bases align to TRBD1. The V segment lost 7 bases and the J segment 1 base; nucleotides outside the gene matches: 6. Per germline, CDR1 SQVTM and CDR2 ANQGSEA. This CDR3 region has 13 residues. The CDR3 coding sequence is TGCAGCGCCGGAGGGACAGCGAACACTGAAGCTTTCTTT. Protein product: CSAGGTANTEAFF.

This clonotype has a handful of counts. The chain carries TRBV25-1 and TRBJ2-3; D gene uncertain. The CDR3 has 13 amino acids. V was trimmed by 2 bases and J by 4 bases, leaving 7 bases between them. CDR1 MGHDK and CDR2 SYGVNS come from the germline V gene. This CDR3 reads CASSETWADTQYF. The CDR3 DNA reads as TGTGCCAGCAGTGAAACGTGGGCAGATACGCAGTATTTT.

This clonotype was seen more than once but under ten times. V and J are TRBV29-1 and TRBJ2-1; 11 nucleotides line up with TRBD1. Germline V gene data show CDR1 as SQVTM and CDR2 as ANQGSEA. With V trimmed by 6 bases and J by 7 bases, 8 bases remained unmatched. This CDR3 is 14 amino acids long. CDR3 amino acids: CSVAGQGARNEQFF. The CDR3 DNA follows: TGCAGCGTGGCCGGACAGGGGGCGAGGAATGAGCAGTTCTTC.

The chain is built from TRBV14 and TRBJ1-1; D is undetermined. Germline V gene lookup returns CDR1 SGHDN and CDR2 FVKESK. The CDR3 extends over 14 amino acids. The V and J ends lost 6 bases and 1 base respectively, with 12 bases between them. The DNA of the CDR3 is TGTGCCAGCAGGCTCTATCAGACGAACACTGAAGCTTTCTTT. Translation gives CASRLYQTNTEAFF.

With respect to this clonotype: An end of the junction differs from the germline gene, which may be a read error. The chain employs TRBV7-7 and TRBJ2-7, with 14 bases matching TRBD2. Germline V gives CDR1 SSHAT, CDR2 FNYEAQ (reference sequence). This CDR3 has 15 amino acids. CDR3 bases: TGTGCTAGCAGCTCTGGACTAGCGGGAGGCTACGAGCAGTACTTC. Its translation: CASSSGLAGGYEQYF. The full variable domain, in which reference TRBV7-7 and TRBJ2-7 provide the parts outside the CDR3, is GAGVSQSPRYKVTKRGQDVTLRCDPISSHATLYWYQQALGQGPEFLTYFNYEAQPDKSGLPSDRFSAERPEGSISTLTIQRTEQRDSAMYRCASSSGLAGGYEQYFGPGTRLTVT.

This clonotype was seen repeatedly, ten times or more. The CDR3 DNA reads as TGTGCCAGCAGCCAAGATCTGTACAATGAGCAGTTCTTC. Protein: CASSQDLYNEQFF. The genes are TRBV14 and TRBJ2-1, with D hard to call. The CDR3 sequence is 13 residues long. V was trimmed by 0 bases and J by 4 bases, leaving 4 bases between them. Germline CDR1 SGHDN, CDR2 FVKESK.

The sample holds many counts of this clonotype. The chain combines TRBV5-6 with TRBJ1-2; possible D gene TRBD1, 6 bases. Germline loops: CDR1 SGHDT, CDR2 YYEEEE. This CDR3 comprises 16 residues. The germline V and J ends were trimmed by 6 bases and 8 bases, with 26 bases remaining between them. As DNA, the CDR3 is TGTGCCAGCACCTCGGAAGCCGGGACAAGGAGAGGGGGCTACACCTTC. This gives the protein CASTSEAGTRRGGYTF.

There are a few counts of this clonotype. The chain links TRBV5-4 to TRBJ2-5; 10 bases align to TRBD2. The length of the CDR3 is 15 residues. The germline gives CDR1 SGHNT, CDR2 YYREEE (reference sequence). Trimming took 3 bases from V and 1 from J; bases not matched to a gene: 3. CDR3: CASSWRTSGQETQYF. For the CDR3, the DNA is TGTGCCAGCAGCTGGCGGACTAGCGGCCAAGAGACCCAGTACTTC.

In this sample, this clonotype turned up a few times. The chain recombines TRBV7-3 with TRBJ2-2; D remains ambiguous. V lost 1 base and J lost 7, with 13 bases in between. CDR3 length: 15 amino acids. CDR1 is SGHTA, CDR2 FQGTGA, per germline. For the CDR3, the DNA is TGTGCCAGCAGCTTAATCGGGCAGGCTGGCGGGGAGCTGTTTTTT. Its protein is CASSLIGQAGGELFF.

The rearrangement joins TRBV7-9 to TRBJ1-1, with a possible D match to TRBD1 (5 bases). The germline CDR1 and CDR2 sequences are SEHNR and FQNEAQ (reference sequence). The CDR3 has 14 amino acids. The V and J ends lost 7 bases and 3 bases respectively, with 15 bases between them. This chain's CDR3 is CASKRGEGYTEAFF. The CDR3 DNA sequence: TGTGCCAGCAAGAGAGGGGAGGGTTACACTGAAGCTTTCTTT.

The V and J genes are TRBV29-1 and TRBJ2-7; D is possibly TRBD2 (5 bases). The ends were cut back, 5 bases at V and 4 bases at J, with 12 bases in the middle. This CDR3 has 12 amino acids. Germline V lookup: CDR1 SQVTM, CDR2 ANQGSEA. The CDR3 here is CSVFGSSYEQYF. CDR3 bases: TGCAGCGTTTTTGGGAGTTCTTACGAGCAGTACTTC.

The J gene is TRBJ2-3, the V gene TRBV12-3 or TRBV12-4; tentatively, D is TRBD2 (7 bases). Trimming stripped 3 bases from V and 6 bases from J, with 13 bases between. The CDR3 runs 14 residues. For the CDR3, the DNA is TGTGCCAGCAGTTTCAGCAGGGGAGGGGATACGCAGTATTTT. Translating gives CASSFSRGGDTQYF.

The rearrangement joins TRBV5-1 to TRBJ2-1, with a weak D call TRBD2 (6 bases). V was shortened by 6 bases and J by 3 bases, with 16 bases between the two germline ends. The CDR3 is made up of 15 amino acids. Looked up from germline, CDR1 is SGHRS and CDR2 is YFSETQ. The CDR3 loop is CASTLGSGFYNEQFF. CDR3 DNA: TGCGCCAGCACCCTGGGAAGCGGGTTCTACAATGAGCAGTTCTTC.

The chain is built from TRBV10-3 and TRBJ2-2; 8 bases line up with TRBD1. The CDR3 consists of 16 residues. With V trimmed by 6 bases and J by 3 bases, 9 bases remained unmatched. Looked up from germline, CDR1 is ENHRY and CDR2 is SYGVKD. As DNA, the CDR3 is TGTGCCATCAGGGCCAATATGGACAGGGACACCGGGGAGCTGTTTTTT. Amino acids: CAIRANMDRDTGELFF.